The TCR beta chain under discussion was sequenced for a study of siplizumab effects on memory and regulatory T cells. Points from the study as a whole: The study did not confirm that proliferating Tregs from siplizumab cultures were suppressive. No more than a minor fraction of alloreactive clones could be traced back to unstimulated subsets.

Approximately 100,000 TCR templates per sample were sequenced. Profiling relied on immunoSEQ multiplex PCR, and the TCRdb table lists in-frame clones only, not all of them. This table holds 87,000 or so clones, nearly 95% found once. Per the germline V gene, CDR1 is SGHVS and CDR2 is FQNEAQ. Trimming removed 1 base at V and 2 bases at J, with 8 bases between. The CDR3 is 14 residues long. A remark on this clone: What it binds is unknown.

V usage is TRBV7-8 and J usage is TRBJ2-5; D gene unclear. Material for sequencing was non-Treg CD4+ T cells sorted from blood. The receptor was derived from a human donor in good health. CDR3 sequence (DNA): TGTGCCAGCAGCTTAGTTACAGAACAAGAGACCCAGTACTTC. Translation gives CASSLVTEQETQYF.